The 22 T cell receptor beta chains below were found in one sample sequenced in a study of response to subunit inactivated influenza vaccine. TCRdb ran MiXCR on the RT-PCR reads and lists one entry per CDR3 protein. The table includes under 750,000 distinct CDR3 sequences, over 9.5% detected once. The source material was PBMCs from blood, sampled on the day of vaccination. The receptors shown here come from a man in his fifties or sixties who received an inactivated influenza vaccine.

V and J are TRBV5-6 and TRBJ2-3; 8 positions agree with TRBD2. Germline CDR1 SGHDT, CDR2 YYEEEE. J lost 2 bases, V lost 0 bases, and 5 bases had no gene match. The CDR3 loop spans 16 amino acids. The CDR3 coding sequence is TGTGCCAGCAGCTTGGACCAAGCGGGAGTCACAGATACGCAGTATTTT. As protein: CASSLDQAGVTDTQYF.

This chain links TRBV10-3 with TRBJ1-2, with D possibly matching TRBD1 (5 bases). The CDR3 has 15 residues. CDR1 is ENHRY and CDR2 is SYGVKD in the germline V gene. V was shortened by 6 bases and J by 3 bases, with 17 bases between the two germline ends. This CDR3 reads CAIRDPPGGDYGYTF. The DNA for the CDR3 is TGTGCCATCAGGGACCCCCCGGGGGGAGACTATGGCTACACCTTC.

The V gene is TRBV6-2 or TRBV6-3, the J gene TRBJ2-1, with D unclear. The germline CDR1 and CDR2 sequences are MNHEY and SVGEGT. The CDR3 extends over 13 amino acids. V was pared by 6 bases and J by 4 bases, with 10 bases between. The CDR3 sequence is CASRTRLYNEQFF. CDR3 nucleotide sequence: TGTGCCAGCAGGACAAGGCTGTACAATGAGCAGTTCTTC.

The chain couples TRBV11-2 to TRBJ2-5; 7 bases align to TRBD1. CDR3 length equals 13 residues. V dropped 6 bases and J dropped 1; count of bases not matched to a gene: 2. Germline V CDR1 and CDR2: SGHAT, FQNNGV. The CDR3 coding sequence is TGTGCCAGCAGGGGACAGTCCCAAGAGACCCAGTACTTC. This gives the protein CASRGQSQETQYF.

The chain links TRBV5-1 to TRBJ2-5, with a weak D call TRBD2 (5 bases). Trimming took off 0 bases at V and 11 bases at J, with 11 bases between the two ends. Germline CDR1 SGHRS, CDR2 YFSETQ. The CDR3 covers 12 residues. Here the CDR3 DNA reads TGCGCCAGCAGCTTGGAAACGGGGAAGCAGTACTTC. Translating gives CASSLETGKQYF.

The CDR3 loop reads CASSSDRIRPPDTQYF. The CDR3 nucleotides read TGTGCCAGCAGCTCAGACCGGATCCGTCCACCGGATACGCAGTATTTT. The chain couples TRBV7-8 to TRBJ2-3; no clear D. Between the trimmed V and J ends, which lost 4 bases and 6 bases, there was a span of 20 bases. The germline V gene encodes CDR1 SGHVS and CDR2 FQNEAQ. The CDR3 extends over 16 amino acids.

The V and J genes are TRBV29-1 and TRBJ2-4, with D hard to call. V dropped 7 bases and J dropped 3 bases, with 28 bases sitting between them. This CDR3 spans 18 amino acids. Germline-derived CDR1 and CDR2 are SQVTM and ANQGSEA. The CDR3 region is CSARAPHPKGRGKNIQYF. CDR3 nucleotide sequence: TGCAGCGCCCGAGCGCCTCACCCAAAAGGGCGAGGCAAAAACATTCAGTACTTC.

In DNA, the CDR3 is TGTGCCAGCAGCTGGAACCGAGGATTGTCGGATACGCAGTATTTT. Its translation: CASSWNRGLSDTQYF. J is TRBJ2-3 and V is TRBV7-2, with D hard to call. The CDR3 extends over 15 amino acids. Trimming stripped 4 bases from V and 6 bases from J, with 17 bases between. The V gene's germline CDR1 is SGHTA and CDR2 FQGNSA.

Ten or more counts support this clonotype. The rearrangement joins TRBV20-1 to TRBJ1-3, with TRBD1 identical over 8 bases. The V segment lost 6 bases and the J segment 4 bases; nucleotides outside the gene matches: 5. Germline CDR1 DFQATT, CDR2 SNEGSKA (reference sequence). This CDR3 comprises 13 residues. CDR3 DNA sequence: TGCAGTGCCGAGCAGGGGGCCGGAAACACCATATATTTT. The encoded protein is CSAEQGAGNTIYF.

In this sample, this clonotype turned up many times. The V call is TRBV5-1, the J call TRBJ2-1; possibly TRBD2 for D (5 bases). Trimming removed 4 bases from V and 2 bases from J, with 10 bases in between. Germline V CDR1 and CDR2: SGHRS, YFSETQ. The CDR3 consists of 14 residues. The CDR3 DNA reads TGCGCCAGCAGCCTGGGAGACCCCTACAATGAGCAGTTCTTC. The encoded protein is CASSLGDPYNEQFF.

This clonotype was seen more than once but under ten times. V and J are TRBV5-1 and TRBJ1-1, with TRBD1 matching over 8 bases. Trimming took 2 bases from V and 7 from J; bases not matched to a gene: 4. Germline CDR1 is SGHRS and CDR2 is YFSETQ. This CDR3 contains 13 residues. CDR3 protein: CASSFTGQGEAFF. The CDR3 nucleotides are TGCGCCAGCAGCTTCACCGGACAGGGTGAAGCTTTCTTT. The variable domain in full, completed from reference TRBV5-1 and TRBJ1-1, reads KAGVTQTPRYLIKTRGQQVTLSCSPISGHRSVSWYQQTPGQGLQFLFEYFSETQRNKGNFPGRFSGRQFSNSRSEMNVSTLELGDSALYLCASSFTGQGEAFFGQGTRLTVV.

This clonotype has ten or more counts. The gene calls are TRBV11-1 and TRBJ2-2, with 7 bases identical to TRBD1. The CDR3 consists of 13 residues. CDR1 SGHAT and CDR2 FQDESV come from the germline V gene (reference sequence). Trimming cost V 6 bases and J 4 bases; bases outside gene matches: 2. The DNA for the CDR3 is TGTGCCAGCAGGGACAGGCCCACCGGGGAGCTGTTTTTT. Translating it yields CASRDRPTGELFF.

This chain links TRBV7-2 with TRBJ1-2; tentatively, D is TRBD1 (5 bases). Trimming left V 8 bases short and J 2 bases short, with 15 bases between. Per germline, CDR1 SGHTA and CDR2 FQGNSA. This CDR3 contains 14 residues. The CDR3 loop reads CASQDGGANYGYTF. The CDR3, as DNA: TGTGCCAGCCAGGACGGTGGGGCCAACTATGGCTACACCTTC.

This clonotype was observed many times. This chain links TRBV20-1 with TRBJ1-5; 9 bases map to TRBD1. The CDR3 totals 13 residues. CDR1 is DFQATT and CDR2 is SNEGSKA in the germline V gene (reference sequence). Unmatched junction bases numbered 5, after V lost 5 bases and J lost 6 bases. The CDR3 DNA reads TGCAGTGCTGTAACAGGGGGCTTTCAGCCCCAGCATTTT. Translation: CSAVTGGFQPQHF.

The chain is built from TRBV29-1 and TRBJ2-5; D perhaps matches TRBD2 (7 bases). The CDR3 has 14 amino acids. V lost 6 bases, J lost 2 bases, and 16 bases lay in between. Germline-derived CDR1 and CDR2 are SQVTM and ANQGSEA. The CDR3 here is CSVVGGALQETQYF. CDR3 DNA: TGCAGCGTGGTGGGGGGGGCTTTACAAGAGACCCAGTACTTC. The whole variable domain, filled in from reference TRBV29-1 and TRBJ2-5, reads SAVISQKPSRDICQRGTSLTIQCQVDSQVTMMFWYRQQPGQSLTLIATANQGSEATYESGFVIDKFPISRPNLTFSTLTVSNMSPEDSSIYLCSVVGGALQETQYFGPGTRLLVL.

This clonotype was observed at least ten times. The rearrangement joins TRBV20-1 to TRBJ2-7, with D possibly matching TRBD2 (6 bases). CDR1 DFQATT and CDR2 SNEGSKA come from the germline V gene (reference sequence). Trimming shortened V by 0 bases and J by 4 bases, and 13 bases separated the two germline ends. CDR3 length equals 14 residues. The CDR3 region is CSAREPGVSYEQYF. CDR3 nucleotide sequence: TGCAGTGCTAGAGAGCCGGGAGTGAGTTACGAGCAGTACTTC.

This clonotype was seen ten or more times. V is TRBV4-3 and J is TRBJ1-2; D perhaps matches TRBD1 (6 bases). Trimming removed 0 bases from V and 3 bases from J, with 8 bases in between. The CDR3 consists of 14 residues. CDR1 and CDR2 from the germline V gene are LGHNA and YSLEER. DNA of the CDR3: TGCGCCAGCAGCCAAGATCACAGGGACTATGGCTACACCTTC. Its protein product is CASSQDHRDYGYTF.

CDR3 in DNA: TGTGCCAGCAGCTTCAGGGCAGGCAATCAGCCCCAGCATTTT. Translated: CASSFRAGNQPQHF. This rearrangement joins TRBV7-2 to TRBJ1-5; D possibly corresponds to TRBD1 (5 bases). The CDR3 is made up of 14 amino acids. Germline V gives CDR1 SGHTA, CDR2 FQGNSA. V dropped 3 bases and J dropped 2 bases, with 8 bases sitting between them.

V and J are TRBV6-2 or TRBV6-3 and TRBJ2-4; D is ambiguous. CDR1 is MNHEY, CDR2 SVGEGT, per germline. With 4 bases removed from V and 1 base from J, the gap between germline ends came to 17 bases. The CDR3 length is 17 residues. For the CDR3, the DNA is TGTGCCAGCAGTTCCGTCCGGACCCTGTTGGCCAAAAACATTCAGTACTTC. Its translation: CASSSVRTLLAKNIQYF.

The chain links TRBV15 to TRBJ2-2; TRBD1 is a possible D gene (5 bases). Germline V gene sequence: CDR1 LNHNV, CDR2 YYDKDF (reference sequence). The CDR3 has 14 amino acids. Trimming cost V 2 bases and J 5 bases, with 9 bases left between them. Written as DNA, the CDR3 is TGTGCCACCAGCAGAAACCAGGGAACCGGGGAGCTGTTTTTT. Encoded protein: CATSRNQGTGELFF.

This clonotype was seen a few times. V is TRBV11-2 and J is TRBJ2-5; 9 nucleotides match TRBD2. The germline V gene encodes CDR1 SGHAT and CDR2 FQNNGV. Trimming at V came to 1 base and at J to 5 bases, leaving 8 bases not matched to a gene. The length of the CDR3 is 16 residues. Here the CDR3 reads CASSLGSGSSWETQYF. CDR3 coding DNA: TGTGCCAGCAGCTTAGGTAGCGGGAGTTCTTGGGAGACCCAGTACTTC.

This clonotype was counted a few times. CDR3 coding DNA: TGTGCCAGCAGCTGGGGGGCCGGCAGCTCCTACGAGCAGTACTTC. Translating it yields CASSWGAGSSYEQYF. The rearrangement uses TRBV7-2 and TRBJ2-7, with D tentatively TRBD1 or TRBD2 (6 bases each). V lost 4 bases and J 0 bases, leaving 13 bases between the germline ends. The CDR3 consists of 15 residues. Germline V gives CDR1 SGHTA, CDR2 FQGNSA. The full variable domain, in which reference TRBV7-2 and TRBJ2-7 provide the parts outside the CDR3, is GAGVSQSPSNKVTEKGKDVELRCDPISGHTALYWYRQSLGQGLEFLIYFQGNSAPDKSGLPSDRFSAERTGGSVSTLTIQRTQQEDSAVYLCASSWGAGSSYEQYFGPGTRLTVT.